These T cell receptor beta chains were read from a single sample in a study of cytomegalovirus exposure and HLA in healthy donors. Repertoires were generated with immunoSEQ multiplex PCR, while TCRdb's copy carries only in-frame clones and drops some. Of approximately 170,000 clones listed, roughly nine tenths are singletons. Sequencing was carried out using PBMCs. All receptors derive from a woman aged 18-29 years in good health and CMV-seropositive. Both conserved end residues are part of each CDR3. A D gene is named only where the DNA matches it firmly. Size tells how often a clone was seen (once, few, many) or the class of an expanded clone, and some rows leave it out.

j_call clone_size v_call d_call cdr3_aa cdr3_nt
TRBJ2-1 . TRBV15 . CATSRGQDTLNEQFF TGTGCCACCAGCAGAGGACAGGACACACTCAATGAGCAGTTCTTC
TRBJ2-1 . TRBV6-6 . CASWGARSEQFF TGTGCCAGCTGGGGAGCGAGAAGTGAGCAGTTCTTC
TRBJ2-1 . TRBV14 . CASSQDIRAGSSYNEQFF TGTGCCAGCAGCCAAGATATACGGGCGGGGAGCTCCTACAATGAGCAGTTCTTC
TRBJ1-2 . TRBV6-1 TRBD1 CASILTLGTVYGYTF TGTGCCAGCATTCTGACGCTCGGGACAGTCTATGGCTACACCTTC
TRBJ1-1 . TRBV4-2 . CASSQDLRGNTEAFF TGTGCCAGCAGCCAAGATCTGCGGGGGAACACTGAAGCTTTCTTT
TRBJ1-4 . TRBV6-1 . CASSETRGTNEKLFF TGTGCCAGCAGTGAAACGCGGGGAACTAATGAAAAACTGTTTTTT
TRBJ2-7 few TRBV5-4 TRBD2 CASSVGLAGPGQYF TGTGCCAGCAGCGTGGGACTAGCGGGGCCAGGACAGTACTTC
TRBJ1-5 . TRBV10-2 . CASSESRDRPQHF TGCGCCAGCAGTGAGTCGCGGGACCGGCCCCAGCATTTT
TRBJ1-4 . TRBV7-9 TRBD1 CASSLAPGQNEKLFF TGTGCCAGCAGCTTAGCGCCGGGACAGAATGAAAAACTGTTTTTT
TRBJ1-1 . TRBV5-4 TRBD1 CASSGQTGKGTEAFF TGTGCCAGCAGCGGACAGACAGGGAAGGGGACTGAAGCTTTCTTT
TRBJ1-1 . TRBV28 TRBD1 CASSLGQGANEAFF TGTGCCAGCAGTTTAGGACAGGGGGCCAATGAAGCTTTCTTT
TRBJ1-5 . TRBV11-3 . CASSLGSHSNQPQHF TGTGCCAGCAGCTTAGGTTCACATAGCAATCAGCCCCAGCATTTT
TRBJ2-1 . TRBV16 . CASTLLGGGEQFF TGTGCCAGCACCCTTTTAGGGGGGGGTGAGCAGTTCTTC
TRBJ2-3 . TRBV5-1 . CASSLDRTDTQYF TGCGCCAGCAGCTTGGACAGAACGGATACGCAGTATTTT
TRBJ1-3 . TRBV19 TRBD1 CASSTGTGTGNTIYF TGTGCCAGTAGTACCGGGACAGGGACCGGAAACACCATATATTTT
TRBJ1-2 . TRBV6-5 TRBD1 CASSSQSGQGSYGYTF TGTGCCAGCAGTTCTCAATCTGGACAGGGGTCCTATGGCTACACCTTC
TRBJ2-7 . TRBV6-5 TRBD2 CASSRTSGYEQYF TGTGCCAGCAGTAGGACTAGCGGCTACGAGCAGTACTTC
TRBJ1-5 . TRBV28 TRBD1 CASRKQGRGQPQHF TGTGCCAGCAGGAAACAGGGGCGAGGGCAGCCCCAGCATTTT
TRBJ1-4 once TRBV5-1 TRBD1 CASSYGDRETNEKLFF TGCGCCAGCAGCTACGGGGACAGGGAAACTAATGAAAAACTGTTTTTT
TRBJ2-3 once TRBV10-3 . CAISGADRRFPRTDTQYF TGTGCCATCAGTGGTGCGGACAGACGGTTCCCCCGCACAGATACGCAGTATTTT
TRBJ2-7 . TRBV21-1 . CASSKGIRGSTKGLAGGPTYEQYF TGTGCCAGCAGCAAGGGCATACGGGGCTCTACAAAGGGACTAGCGGGAGGCCCCACCTACGAGCAGTACTTC
TRBJ2-1 . TRBV9 TRBD2 CASSVVAGGYNEQFF TGTGCCAGCAGCGTAGTAGCGGGAGGATACAATGAGCAGTTCTTC
TRBJ2-1 . TRBV28 . CASSLSGPSSYNEQFF TGTGCCAGCAGTTTGAGCGGGCCGAGCTCCTACAATGAGCAGTTCTTC
TRBJ2-7 . TRBV13 . CASSLVRGSGSYEQYF TGTGCCAGCAGCTTAGTCAGGGGTAGCGGGTCCTACGAGCAGTACTTC
TRBJ2-1 . TRBV11-2 TRBD1 CASSFGTGYGVF TGTGCCAGCAGCTTCGGGACAGGGTATGGTGTCTTC
TRBJ1-1 . TRBV7-9 . CASQGAPMNTEAFF TGTGCCAGCCAAGGGGCTCCCATGAACACTGAAGCTTTCTTT
TRBJ2-7 . TRBV6-5 TRBD2 CASSYGAGVGEQYF TGTGCCAGCAGTTACGGAGCGGGAGTGGGGGAGCAGTACTTC
TRBJ2-1 . TRBV5-4 . CASSLARNEQFF TGTGCCAGCAGCTTGGCCAGGAATGAGCAGTTCTTC
TRBJ2-7 . TRBV20-1 . CSGIRGYEQYF TGCAGTGGTATCAGGGGATACGAGCAGTACTTC
TRBJ2-3 . TRBV6-6 TRBD2 CATISGARTDTQYF TGTGCCACCATTAGCGGGGCCCGCACAGATACGCAGTATTTT
TRBJ2-6 once TRBV29-1 TRBD2 CSVRAGPSSGANVLTF TGCAGCGTCAGAGCGGGACCAAGCTCTGGGGCCAACGTCCTGACTTTC
TRBJ2-5 . TRBV10-3 . CALGGPGFGETQYF TGTGCCCTGGGGGGTCCGGGTTTCGGAGAGACCCAGTACTTC
TRBJ1-2 few TRBV5-6 TRBD1 CASSPDRVYGYTF TGTGCCAGCAGCCCAGACAGGGTCTATGGCTACACCTTC
TRBJ2-7 . TRBV5-1 . CATRTGNEQYF TGCGCCACCCGAACAGGGAACGAGCAGTACTTC
TRBJ2-2 . TRBV7-6 TRBD2 CASSLGRAGGPTGELFF TGTGCCAGCAGCTTAGGCCGAGCGGGGGGGCCCACCGGGGAGCTGTTTTTT
TRBJ2-1 . TRBV27 TRBD2 CASSYLPSGRANEQFF TGTGCCAGCAGTTACCTCCCTAGCGGGAGGGCAAATGAGCAGTTCTTC
TRBJ1-4 . TRBV11-2 . CASSFSGGANEKLFF TGTGCCAGCAGCTTTTCCGGGGGGGCCAATGAAAAACTGTTTTTT
TRBJ2-1 . TRBV2 TRBD2 CASSELRGSSYNEQFF TGTGCCAGCAGTGAATTGCGGGGGAGCTCCTACAATGAGCAGTTCTTC
TRBJ2-2 once TRBV7-2 TRBD2 CASSPSGENTGELFF TGTGCCAGCAGCCCGAGCGGGGAGAACACCGGGGAGCTGTTTTTT